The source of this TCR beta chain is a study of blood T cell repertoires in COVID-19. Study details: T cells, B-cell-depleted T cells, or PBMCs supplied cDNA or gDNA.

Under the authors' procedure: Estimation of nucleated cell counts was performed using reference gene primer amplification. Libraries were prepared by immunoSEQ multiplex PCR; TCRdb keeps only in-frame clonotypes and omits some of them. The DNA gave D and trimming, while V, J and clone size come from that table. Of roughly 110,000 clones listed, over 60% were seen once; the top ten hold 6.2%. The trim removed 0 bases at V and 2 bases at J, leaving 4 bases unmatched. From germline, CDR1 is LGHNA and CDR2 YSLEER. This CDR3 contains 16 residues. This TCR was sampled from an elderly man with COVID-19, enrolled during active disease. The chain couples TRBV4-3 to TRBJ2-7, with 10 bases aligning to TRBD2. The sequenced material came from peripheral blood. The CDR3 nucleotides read TGCGCCAGCAGCCAAGAAAGGACTAGCGGCGCCTACGAGCAGTACTTC. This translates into CASSQERTSGAYEQYF.